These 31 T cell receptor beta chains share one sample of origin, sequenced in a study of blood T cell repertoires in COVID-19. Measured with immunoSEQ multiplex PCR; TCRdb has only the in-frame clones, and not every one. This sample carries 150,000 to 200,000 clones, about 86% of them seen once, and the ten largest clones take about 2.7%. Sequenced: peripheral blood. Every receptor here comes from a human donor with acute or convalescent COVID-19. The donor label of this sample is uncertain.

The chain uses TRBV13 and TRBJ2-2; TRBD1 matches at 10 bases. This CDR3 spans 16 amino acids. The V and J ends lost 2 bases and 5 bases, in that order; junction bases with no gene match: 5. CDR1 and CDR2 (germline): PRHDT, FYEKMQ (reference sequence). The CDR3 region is CASSLRDRGRTGELFF. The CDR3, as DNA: TGTGCCAGCAGCTTAAGGGACAGGGGTCGTACCGGGGAGCTGTTTTTT.

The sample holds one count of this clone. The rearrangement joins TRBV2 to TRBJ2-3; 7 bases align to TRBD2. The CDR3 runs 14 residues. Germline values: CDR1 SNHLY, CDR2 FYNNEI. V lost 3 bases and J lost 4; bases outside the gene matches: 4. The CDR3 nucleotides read TGTGCCAGCAGTGAGTTGGGACTATCAGATACGCAGTATTTT. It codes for CASSELGLSDTQYF.

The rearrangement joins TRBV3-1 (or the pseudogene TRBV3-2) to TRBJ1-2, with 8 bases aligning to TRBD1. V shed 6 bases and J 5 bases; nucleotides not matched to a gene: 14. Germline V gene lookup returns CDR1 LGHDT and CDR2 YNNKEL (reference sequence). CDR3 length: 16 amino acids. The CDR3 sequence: CASSPTTGAEGYGYTF. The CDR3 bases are TGTGCCAGCAGTCCTACGACAGGGGCGGAAGGTTATGGCTACACCTTC.

The CDR3 protein is CASPSLNRGGGYTF. The DNA for the CDR3 is TGTGCCAGCCCTTCGCTAAACCGGGGGGGTGGCTACACCTTC. The V gene is TRBV6-5, the J gene TRBJ1-2, with D perhaps matching TRBD1 (5 bases). The CDR3 runs to 14 residues. The V and J ends lost 8 bases and 7 bases respectively, with 20 bases between them. Per germline, CDR1 MNHEY and CDR2 SVGAGI.

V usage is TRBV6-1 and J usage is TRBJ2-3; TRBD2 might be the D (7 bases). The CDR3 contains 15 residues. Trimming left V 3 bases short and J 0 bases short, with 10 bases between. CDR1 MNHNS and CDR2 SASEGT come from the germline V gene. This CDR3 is CASSEAGASTDTQYF. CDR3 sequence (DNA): TGTGCCAGCAGTGAGGCGGGGGCCAGCACAGATACGCAGTATTTT.

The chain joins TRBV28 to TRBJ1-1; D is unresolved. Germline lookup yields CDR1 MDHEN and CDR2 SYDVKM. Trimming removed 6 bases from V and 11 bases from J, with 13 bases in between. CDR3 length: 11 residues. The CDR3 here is CASRAGSWAFF. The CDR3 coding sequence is TGTGCCAGCAGGGCGGGCTCTTGGGCTTTCTTT. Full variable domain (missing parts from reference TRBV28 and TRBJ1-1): DVKVTQSSRYLVKRTGEKVFLECVQDMDHENMFWYRQDPGLGLRLIYFSYDVKMKEKGDIPEGYSVSREKKERFSLILESASTNQTSMYLCASRAGSWAFFGQGTRLTVV.

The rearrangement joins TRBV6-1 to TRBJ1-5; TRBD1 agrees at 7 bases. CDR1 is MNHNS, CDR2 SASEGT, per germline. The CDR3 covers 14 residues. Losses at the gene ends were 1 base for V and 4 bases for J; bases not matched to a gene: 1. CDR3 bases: TGTGCCAGCAGTGAAGGGGACAGAAATCAGCCCCAGCATTTT. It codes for CASSEGDRNQPQHF.

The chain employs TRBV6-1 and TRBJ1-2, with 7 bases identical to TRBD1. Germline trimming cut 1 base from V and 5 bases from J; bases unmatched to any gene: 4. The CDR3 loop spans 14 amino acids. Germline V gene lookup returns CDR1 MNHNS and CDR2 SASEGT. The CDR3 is CASSEVGTVYGYTF. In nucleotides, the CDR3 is TGTGCCAGCAGTGAAGTAGGGACAGTGTATGGCTACACCTTC.

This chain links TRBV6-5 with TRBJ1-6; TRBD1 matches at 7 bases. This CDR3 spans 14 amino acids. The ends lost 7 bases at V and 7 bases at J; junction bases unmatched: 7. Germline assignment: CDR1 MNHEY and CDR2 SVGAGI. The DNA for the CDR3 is TGTGCCAGCACGACCCGGGACAGAAATTCACCCCTCCACTTT. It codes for CASTTRDRNSPLHF.

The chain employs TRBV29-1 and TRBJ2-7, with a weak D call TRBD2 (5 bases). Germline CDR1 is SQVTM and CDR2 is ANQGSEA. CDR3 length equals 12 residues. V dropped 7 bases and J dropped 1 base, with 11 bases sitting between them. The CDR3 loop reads CSAARDSYEQYF. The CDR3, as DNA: TGCAGCGCTGCACGGGATTCCTACGAGCAGTACTTC.

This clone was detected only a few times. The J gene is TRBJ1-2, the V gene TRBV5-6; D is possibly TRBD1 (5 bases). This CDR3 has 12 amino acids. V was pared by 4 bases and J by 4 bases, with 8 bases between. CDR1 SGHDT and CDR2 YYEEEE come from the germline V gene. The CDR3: CASSRDSYGYTF. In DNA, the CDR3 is TGTGCCAGCAGCAGAGACAGCTATGGCTACACCTTC.

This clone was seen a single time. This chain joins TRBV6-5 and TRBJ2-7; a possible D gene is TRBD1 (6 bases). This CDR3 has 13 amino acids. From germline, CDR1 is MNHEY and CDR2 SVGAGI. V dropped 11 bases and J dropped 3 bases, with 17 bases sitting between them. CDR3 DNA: TGTGCCGCCCAGGACAGTGGGATCTACGAGCAGTACTTC. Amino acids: CAAQDSGIYEQYF.

CDR3 in DNA: TGTGCCAGCAAGGGACAGGGGGTTAATCCCTATGGCTACACCTTC. Amino acids: CASKGQGVNPYGYTF. The gene calls are TRBV2 and TRBJ1-2; 11 bases are shared with TRBD1. Per germline, CDR1 SNHLY and CDR2 FYNNEI. V shed 7 bases and J 4 bases; nucleotides not matched to a gene: 8. The CDR3 has 15 amino acids.

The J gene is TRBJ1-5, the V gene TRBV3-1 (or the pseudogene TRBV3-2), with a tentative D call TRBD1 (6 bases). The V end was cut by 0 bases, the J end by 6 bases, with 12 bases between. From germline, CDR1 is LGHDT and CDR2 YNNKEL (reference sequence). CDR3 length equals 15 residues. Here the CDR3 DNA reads TGTGCCAGCAGCCAAGATACGGGGGGCCCTCAGCCCCAGCATTTT. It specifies CASSQDTGGPQPQHF.

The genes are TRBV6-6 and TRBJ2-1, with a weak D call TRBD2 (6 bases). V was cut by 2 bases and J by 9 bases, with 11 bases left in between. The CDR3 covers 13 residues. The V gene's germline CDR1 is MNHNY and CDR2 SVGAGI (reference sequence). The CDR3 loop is CASSYTLGLEQFF. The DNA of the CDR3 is TGTGCCAGCAGTTACACTTTGGGACTTGAGCAGTTCTTC.

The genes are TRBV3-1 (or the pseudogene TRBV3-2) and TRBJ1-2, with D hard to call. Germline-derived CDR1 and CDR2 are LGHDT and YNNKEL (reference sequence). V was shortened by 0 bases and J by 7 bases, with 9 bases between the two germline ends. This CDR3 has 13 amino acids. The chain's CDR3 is CASSQDYGSGYTF. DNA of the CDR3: TGTGCCAGCAGCCAAGATTATGGGAGTGGCTACACCTTC.

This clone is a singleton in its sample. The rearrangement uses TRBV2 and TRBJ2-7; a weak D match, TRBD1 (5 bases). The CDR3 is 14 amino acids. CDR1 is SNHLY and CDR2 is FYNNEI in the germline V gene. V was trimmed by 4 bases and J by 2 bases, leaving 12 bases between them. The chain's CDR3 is CASSAVTEPYEQYF. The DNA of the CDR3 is TGTGCCAGCAGTGCTGTGACAGAGCCCTACGAGCAGTACTTC.

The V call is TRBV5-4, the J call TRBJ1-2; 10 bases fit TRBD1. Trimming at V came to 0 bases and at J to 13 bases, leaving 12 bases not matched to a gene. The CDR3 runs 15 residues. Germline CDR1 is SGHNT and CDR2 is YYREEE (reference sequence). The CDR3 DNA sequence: TGTGCCAGCAGCTTGGGGCCCCCCGGACAGGGGGGATCCACCTTC. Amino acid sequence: CASSLGPPGQGGSTF.

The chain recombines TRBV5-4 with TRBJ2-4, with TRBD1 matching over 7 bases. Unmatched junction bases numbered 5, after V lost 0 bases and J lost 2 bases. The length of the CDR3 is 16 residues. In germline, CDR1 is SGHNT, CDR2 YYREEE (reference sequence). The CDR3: CASSLGDRVTKNIQYF. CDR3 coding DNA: TGTGCCAGCAGCTTGGGAGACAGGGTTACCAAAAACATTCAGTACTTC.

The CDR3 loop reads CASSSAGAKGGEQYF. The CDR3, as DNA: TGTGCCAGCAGTTCGGCGGGAGCGAAAGGGGGCGAGCAGTACTTC. This chain uses TRBV2 with TRBJ2-7, with D possibly TRBD2 on 7 matching bases. The CDR3 is made up of 15 amino acids. The V end lost 5 bases, the J end lost 6 bases, and 20 bases lay between the germline ends. Germline CDR1 reads SNHLY; CDR2 reads FYNNEI.

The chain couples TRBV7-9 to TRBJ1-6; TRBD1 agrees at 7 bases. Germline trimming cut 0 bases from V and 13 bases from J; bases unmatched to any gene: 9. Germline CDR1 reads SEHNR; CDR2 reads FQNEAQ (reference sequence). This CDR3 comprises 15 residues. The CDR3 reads CASSLADRVEVPLHF. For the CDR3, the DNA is TGTGCCAGCAGCTTAGCCGACAGGGTGGAGGTTCCCCTCCACTTT. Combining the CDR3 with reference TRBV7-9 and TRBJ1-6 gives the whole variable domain DTGVSQNPRHKITKRGQNVTFRCDPISEHNRLYWYRQTLGQGPEFLTYFQNEAQLEKSRLLSDRFSAERPKGSFSTLEIQRTEQGDSAMYLCASSLADRVEVPLHFGNGTRLTVT.

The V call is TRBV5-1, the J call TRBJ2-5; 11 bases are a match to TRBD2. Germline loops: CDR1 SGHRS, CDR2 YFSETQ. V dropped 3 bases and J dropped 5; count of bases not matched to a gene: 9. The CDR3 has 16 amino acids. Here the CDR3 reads CASSSGLAGAGETQYF. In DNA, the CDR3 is TGCGCCAGCAGCTCAGGACTAGCGGGTGCTGGGGAGACCCAGTACTTC.

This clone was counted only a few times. The CDR3 DNA sequence: TGTGCCTGGAGTCCCGTTAGCGCGAACACCGGGGAGCTGTTTTTT. It codes for CAWSPVSANTGELFF. V and J are TRBV30 and TRBJ2-2; D perhaps matches TRBD2 (5 bases). This CDR3 spans 15 amino acids. Trimming took 2 bases from V and 0 from J, leaving 10 bases between them. Germline-derived CDR1 and CDR2 are GTSNPN and SVGIG (reference sequence).

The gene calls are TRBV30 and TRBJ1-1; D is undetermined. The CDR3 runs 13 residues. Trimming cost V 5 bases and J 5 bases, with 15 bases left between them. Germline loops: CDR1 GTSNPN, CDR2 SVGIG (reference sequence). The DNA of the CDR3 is TGTGCCTGGGTGGGGTCGGGGTGGACTGAAGCTTTCTTT. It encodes CAWVGSGWTEAFF.

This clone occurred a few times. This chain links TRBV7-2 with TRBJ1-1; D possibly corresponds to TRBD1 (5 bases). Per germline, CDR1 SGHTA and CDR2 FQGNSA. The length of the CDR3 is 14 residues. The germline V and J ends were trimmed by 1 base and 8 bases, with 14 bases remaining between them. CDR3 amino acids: CASSLGRRQGEAFF. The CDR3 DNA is TGTGCCAGCAGCTTAGGACGTAGGCAGGGCGAAGCTTTCTTT.

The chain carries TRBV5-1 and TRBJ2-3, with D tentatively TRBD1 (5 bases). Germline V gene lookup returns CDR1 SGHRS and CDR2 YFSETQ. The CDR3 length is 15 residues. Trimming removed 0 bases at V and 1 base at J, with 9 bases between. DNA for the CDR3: TGCGCCAGCAGCTTGGTTGCACAGGGCACAGATACGCAGTATTTT. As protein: CASSLVAQGTDTQYF.

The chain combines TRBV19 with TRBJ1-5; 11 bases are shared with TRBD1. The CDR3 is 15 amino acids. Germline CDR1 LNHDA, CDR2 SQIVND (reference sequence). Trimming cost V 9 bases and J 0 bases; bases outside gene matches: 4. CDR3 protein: CASQDRGLSNQPQHF. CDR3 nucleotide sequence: TGTGCCAGCCAGGACAGGGGGCTTAGCAATCAGCCCCAGCATTTT.

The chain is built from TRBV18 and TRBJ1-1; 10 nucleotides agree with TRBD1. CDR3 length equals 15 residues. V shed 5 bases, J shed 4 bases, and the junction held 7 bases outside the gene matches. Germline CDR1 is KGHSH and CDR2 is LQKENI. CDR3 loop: CASSSTGGAGTEAFF. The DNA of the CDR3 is TGTGCCAGCTCATCGACAGGGGGCGCGGGCACTGAAGCTTTCTTT.

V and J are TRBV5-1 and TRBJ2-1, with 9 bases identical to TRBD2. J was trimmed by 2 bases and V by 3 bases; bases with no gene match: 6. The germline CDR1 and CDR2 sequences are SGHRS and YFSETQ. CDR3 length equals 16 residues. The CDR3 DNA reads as TGCGCCAGCAGCTCCTCGACTAGCGGTCCCTACAATGAGCAGTTCTTC. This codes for CASSSSTSGPYNEQFF. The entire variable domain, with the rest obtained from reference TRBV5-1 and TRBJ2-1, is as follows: KAGVTQTPRYLIKTRGQQVTLSCSPISGHRSVSWYQQTPGQGLQFLFEYFSETQRNKGNFPGRFSGRQFSNSRSEMNVSTLELGDSALYLCASSSSTSGPYNEQFFGPGTRLTVL.

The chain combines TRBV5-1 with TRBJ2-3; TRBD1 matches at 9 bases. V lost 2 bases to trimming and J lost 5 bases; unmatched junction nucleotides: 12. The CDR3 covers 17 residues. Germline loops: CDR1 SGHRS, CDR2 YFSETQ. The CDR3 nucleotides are TGCGCCAGCAGCTTTACAGGGGGCGGATATACACAAGATACGCAGTATTTT. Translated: CASSFTGGGYTQDTQYF.

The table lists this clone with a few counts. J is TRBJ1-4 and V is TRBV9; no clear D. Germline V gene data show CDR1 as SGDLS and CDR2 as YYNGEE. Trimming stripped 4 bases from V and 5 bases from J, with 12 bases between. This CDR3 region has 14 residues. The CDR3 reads CASSPRPGNEKLFF. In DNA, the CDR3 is TGTGCCAGCAGCCCTAGACCTGGGAATGAAAAACTGTTTTTT.